Listed below are T cell receptor beta chains from one sample, sequenced in a study of blood T cell repertoires in COVID-19. Some clones are missing from TCRdb's copy, which holds only in-frame ones; the method was immunoSEQ multiplex PCR. The sample yields around 140,000 clones, around 90% seen once. The sequenced sample was peripheral blood. All receptors come from a woman in her forties or fifties with acute or convalescent COVID-19. Each CDR3 is given with its conserved first and last residue. D genes are given only for firm matches. Rows give clone size only sometimes, using once, few, many, or a class for an expanded clone.

J: TRBJ1-6
size: .
V: TRBV6-9
D: .
CDR3: CASSYVSRNSPLHF
DNA: TGTGCCAGCAGTTATGTAAGCCGAAATTCACCCCTCCACTTT

J: TRBJ1-4
size: .
V: TRBV19
D: .
CDR3: CASKSVVNEKLFF
DNA: TGTGCCAGTAAGTCAGTTGTGAATGAAAAACTGTTTTTT

J: TRBJ1-2
size: .
V: TRBV5-6
D: TRBD1
CDR3: CASSPTGFGYTF
DNA: TGTGCCAGCAGCCCGACAGGGTTTGGCTACACCTTC

J: TRBJ1-2
size: few
V: TRBV11-2
D: .
CDR3: CASSLQETNYGYTF
DNA: TGTGCCAGCAGCTTACAGGAAACTAACTATGGCTACACCTTC

J: TRBJ1-5
size: once
V: TRBV4-1
D: .
CDR3: CASSQEGSPGGNQPQHF
DNA: TGCGCCAGCAGCCAAGAAGGCAGCCCCGGAGGCAATCAGCCCCAGCATTTT

J: TRBJ2-3
size: .
V: TRBV24-1
D: TRBD1
CDR3: CATSDLGTGRTDTQYF
DNA: TGTGCCACCAGTGATTTGGGGACAGGCCGCACAGATACGCAGTATTTT

J: TRBJ2-2
size: .
V: TRBV24-1
D: .
CDR3: CATSDLRGTGELFF
DNA: TGTGCCACCAGTGATTTGAGGGGGACCGGGGAGCTGTTTTTT

J: TRBJ2-5
size: .
V: TRBV4-1
D: TRBD2
CDR3: CASSHGGAGEKTQYF
DNA: TGCGCCAGCAGCCATGGAGGAGCGGGAGAAAAGACCCAGTACTTC

J: TRBJ2-5
size: .
V: TRBV11-2
D: .
CDR3: CASSLGSQGETQYF
DNA: TGTGCCAGCAGCTTAGGTTCCCAGGGAGAGACCCAGTACTTC

J: TRBJ1-4
size: .
V: TRBV2
D: .
CDR3: CASRLLRSVEKLFF
DNA: TGTGCCAGCAGACTACTGCGGAGCGTGGAAAAACTGTTTTTT

J: TRBJ1-5
size: .
V: TRBV3-1/TRBV3-2
D: TRBD1
CDR3: CASSPYGTVNQPQHF
DNA: TGTGCCAGCAGCCCATACGGGACAGTAAATCAGCCCCAGCATTTT

J: TRBJ1-2
size: .
V: TRBV7-9
D: .
CDR3: CASSPGQPYGYTF
DNA: TGTGCCAGCAGTCCCGGACAGCCCTATGGCTACACCTTC

J: TRBJ1-6
size: .
V: TRBV5-4
D: .
CDR3: CASSLAQGFNSPLHF
DNA: TGTGCCAGCAGCTTGGCACAGGGATTCAATTCACCCCTCCACTTT

J: TRBJ1-3
size: .
V: TRBV3-1/TRBV3-2
D: .
CDR3: CASSQGAAAGAGNTIYF
DNA: TGTGCCAGCAGCCAAGGGGCCGCGGCCGGGGCTGGAAACACCATATATTTT

J: TRBJ1-2
size: .
V: TRBV5-5
D: TRBD1
CDR3: CASSFMTGDYGYTF
DNA: TGTGCCAGCAGCTTCATGACAGGGGACTATGGCTACACCTTC

J: TRBJ2-5
size: .
V: TRBV6-5
D: .
CDR3: CASRLGTAIPETQYF
DNA: TGTGCCAGCAGACTAGGGACTGCCATCCCCGAGACCCAGTACTTC

J: TRBJ2-5
size: once
V: TRBV7-3
D: TRBD1
CDR3: CASSLNQGAGETQYF
DNA: TGTGCCAGCAGCTTAAATCAGGGGGCAGGGGAGACCCAGTACTTC

J: TRBJ2-1
size: .
V: TRBV7-6
D: .
CDR3: CASSFSGGDAYNEQFF
DNA: TGTGCCAGCAGTTTCTCGGGGGGCGACGCCTACAATGAGCAGTTCTTC

J: TRBJ2-3
size: .
V: TRBV12-3/TRBV12-4
D: .
CDR3: CASSPGDAWTQYF
DNA: TGTGCCAGCAGTCCGGGGGACGCCTGGACGCAGTATTTT